This record covers a single T cell receptor beta chain. Germline V gene lookup returns CDR1 MNHEY and CDR2 SVGAGI. After removal of 6 bases from V and 4 bases from J, the junction contained 6 bases not matched to a gene. The CDR3 runs 14 residues. These data originate in a study of T cell responses to AZD1222 COVID-19 vaccine. Using immunoSEQ multiplex PCR, the repertoire was profiled, and TCRdb retains in-frame clones only, with some absent. The data contain roughly 100,000 clones, 80% to 90% of them seen just once; the ten biggest clones take up approximately 9%. V and J are TRBV6-5 and TRBJ1-3; 7 bases line up with TRBD1. The sample in question was peripheral blood, obtained on day 0 of AZD1222 vaccination. The clonotype originates from an adult in good health. CDR3 sequence: CASRMTGSGNTIYF. The CDR3 bases are TGTGCCAGCAGAATGACAGGGTCGGGAAACACCATATATTTT.